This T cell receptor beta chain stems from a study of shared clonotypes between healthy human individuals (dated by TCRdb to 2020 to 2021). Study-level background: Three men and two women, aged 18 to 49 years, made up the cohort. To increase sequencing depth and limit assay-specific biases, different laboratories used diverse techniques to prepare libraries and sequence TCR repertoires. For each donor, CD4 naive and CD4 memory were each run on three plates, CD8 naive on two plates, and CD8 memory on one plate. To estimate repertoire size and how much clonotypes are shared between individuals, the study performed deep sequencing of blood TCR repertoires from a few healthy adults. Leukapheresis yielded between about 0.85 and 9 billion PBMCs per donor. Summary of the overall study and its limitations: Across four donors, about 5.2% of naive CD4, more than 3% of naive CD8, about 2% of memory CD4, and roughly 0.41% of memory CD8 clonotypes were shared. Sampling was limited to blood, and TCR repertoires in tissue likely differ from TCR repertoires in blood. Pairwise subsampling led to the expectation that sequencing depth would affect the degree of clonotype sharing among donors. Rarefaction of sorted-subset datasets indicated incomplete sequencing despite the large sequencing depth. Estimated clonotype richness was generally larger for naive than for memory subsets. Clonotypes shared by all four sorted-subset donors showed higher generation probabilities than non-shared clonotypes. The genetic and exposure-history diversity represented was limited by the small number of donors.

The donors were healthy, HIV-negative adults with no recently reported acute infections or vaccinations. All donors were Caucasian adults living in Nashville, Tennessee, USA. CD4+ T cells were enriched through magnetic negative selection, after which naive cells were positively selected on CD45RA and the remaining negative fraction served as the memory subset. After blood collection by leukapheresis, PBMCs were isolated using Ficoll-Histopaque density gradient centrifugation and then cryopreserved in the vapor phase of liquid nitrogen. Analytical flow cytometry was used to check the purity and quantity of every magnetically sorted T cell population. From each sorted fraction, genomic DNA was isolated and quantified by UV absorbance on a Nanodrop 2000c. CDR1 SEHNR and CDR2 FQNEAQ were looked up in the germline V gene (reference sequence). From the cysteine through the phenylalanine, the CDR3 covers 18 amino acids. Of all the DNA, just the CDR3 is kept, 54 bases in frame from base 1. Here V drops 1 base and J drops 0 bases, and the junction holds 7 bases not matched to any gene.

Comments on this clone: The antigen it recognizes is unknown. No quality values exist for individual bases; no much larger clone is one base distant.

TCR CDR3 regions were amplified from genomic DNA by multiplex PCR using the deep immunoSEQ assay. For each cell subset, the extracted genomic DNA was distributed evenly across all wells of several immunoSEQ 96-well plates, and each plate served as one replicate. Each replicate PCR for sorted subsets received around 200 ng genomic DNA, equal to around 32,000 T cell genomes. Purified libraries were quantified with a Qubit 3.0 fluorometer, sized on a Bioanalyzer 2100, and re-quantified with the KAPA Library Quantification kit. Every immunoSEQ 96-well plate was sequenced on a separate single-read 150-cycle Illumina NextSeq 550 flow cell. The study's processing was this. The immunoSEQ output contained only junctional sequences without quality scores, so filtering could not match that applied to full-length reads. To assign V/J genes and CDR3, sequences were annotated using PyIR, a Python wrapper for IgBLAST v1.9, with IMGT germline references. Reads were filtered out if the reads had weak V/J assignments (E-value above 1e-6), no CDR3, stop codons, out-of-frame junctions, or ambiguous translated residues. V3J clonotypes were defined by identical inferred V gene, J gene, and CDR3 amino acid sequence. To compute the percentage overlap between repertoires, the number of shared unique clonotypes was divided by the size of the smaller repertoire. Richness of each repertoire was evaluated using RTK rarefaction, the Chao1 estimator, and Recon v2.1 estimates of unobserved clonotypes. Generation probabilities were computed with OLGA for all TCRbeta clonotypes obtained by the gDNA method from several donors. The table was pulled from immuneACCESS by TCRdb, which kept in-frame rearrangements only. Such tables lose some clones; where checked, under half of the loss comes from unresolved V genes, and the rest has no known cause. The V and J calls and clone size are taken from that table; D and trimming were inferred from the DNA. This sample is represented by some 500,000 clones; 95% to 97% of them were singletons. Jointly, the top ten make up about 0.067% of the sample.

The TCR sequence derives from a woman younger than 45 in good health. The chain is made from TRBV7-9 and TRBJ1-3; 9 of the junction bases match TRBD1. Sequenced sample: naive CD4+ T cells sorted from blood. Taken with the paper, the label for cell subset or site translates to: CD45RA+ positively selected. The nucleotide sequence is TGTGCCAGCAGCTTAGGGGCTTGGACAGGGGCCTCTGGAAACACCATATATTTT. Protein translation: CASSLGAWTGASGNTIYF.